Below are 18 T cell receptor beta chains sequenced from a single sample in a study of blood T cell repertoires in COVID-19. Assay: immunoSEQ multiplex PCR; the TCRdb copy retains only in-frame clones and omits some. The repertoire holds approximately 77,000 clones, with roughly 80% as singletons. Sequences were obtained from peripheral blood. Source of these receptors: a woman aged 70 to 79 with acute or convalescent COVID-19.

The chain has TRBV19 and TRBJ2-5, with 10 bases that match TRBD2. After removal of 5 bases from V and 9 bases from J, the junction contained 9 bases not matched to a gene. This CDR3 is built from 14 residues. Germline-derived CDR1 and CDR2 are LNHDA and SQIVND (reference sequence). CDR3 sequence (DNA): TGTGCCAGTAGTGAGGCGGGACTAGCGAGGTCCCAGTACTTC. Protein product: CASSEAGLARSQYF.

The V call is TRBV5-8, the J call TRBJ2-6, with a possible D match to TRBD1 (5 bases). This CDR3 region has 17 residues. Germline CDR1 and CDR2: SGHTS and YDEGEE. V dropped 2 bases and J dropped 0 bases, with 12 bases sitting between them. CDR3 nucleotide sequence: TGTGCCAGCAGCTTTACAGGTGCAAACTCTGGGGCCAACGTCCTGACTTTC. The encoded protein is CASSFTGANSGANVLTF.

This clone was seen more than once but under ten times. V is TRBV6-5 and J is TRBJ2-7, with D possibly matching TRBD1 (5 bases). This CDR3 contains 14 residues. In germline, CDR1 is MNHEY, CDR2 SVGAGI. Trimming cost V 7 bases and J 2 bases, with 15 bases left between them. DNA of the CDR3: TGTGCCAGCACAAATCCCTCAGGGACCTACGAGCAGTACTTC. It translates to CASTNPSGTYEQYF.

J is TRBJ1-4 and V is TRBV19; 9 nucleotides agree with TRBD1. The trim removed 2 bases at V and 8 bases at J, leaving 6 bases unmatched. Per the germline V gene, CDR1 is LNHDA and CDR2 is SQIVND (reference sequence). The CDR3 is 15 residues long. The CDR3 nucleotides read TGTGCCAGTAGTATATGGACAGGGGACGAGGAAAAACTGTTTTTT. Its protein is CASSIWTGDEEKLFF.

The chain carries TRBV11-3 and TRBJ2-3, with a weak D call TRBD1 (6 bases). Between the trimmed V and J ends, which lost 5 bases and 3 bases, there was a span of 21 bases. There are 17 residues in the CDR3. Per the germline V gene, CDR1 is SGHNT and CDR2 is YENEEA. CDR3 loop: CASSPIWGQEKTDTQYF. CDR3 DNA: TGTGCCAGCAGCCCGATCTGGGGGCAGGAGAAAACAGATACGCAGTATTTT. The variable domain in full, with the rest retrieved from reference TRBV11-3 and TRBJ2-3, is EAGVVQSPRYKIIEKKQPVAFWCNPISGHNTLYWYLQNLGQGPELLIRYENEEAVDDSQLPKDRFSAERLKGVDSTLKIQPAELGDSAVYLCASSPIWGQEKTDTQYFGPGTRLTVL.

In its sample, this clone was seen a few times. This rearrangement joins TRBV7-9 to TRBJ1-2, with 7 bases lining up with TRBD1. Germline loops: CDR1 SEHNR, CDR2 FQNEAQ (reference sequence). V shed 5 bases, J shed 8 bases, and the junction held 11 bases outside the gene matches. This CDR3 contains 14 residues. The DNA of the CDR3 is TGTGCCAGCAGCCCACAACGGACAGGAGAAGGCTACACCTTC. As protein: CASSPQRTGEGYTF. Variable domain in full (rest from reference TRBV7-9 and TRBJ1-2): DTGVSQNPRHKITKRGQNVTFRCDPISEHNRLYWYRQTLGQGPEFLTYFQNEAQLEKSRLLSDRFSAERPKGSFSTLEIQRTEQGDSAMYLCASSPQRTGEGYTFGSGTRLTVV.

The rearrangement links TRBV3-1 (or the pseudogene TRBV3-2) to TRBJ1-2, with no clear D. The CDR3 sequence is 14 residues long. Germline CDR1 and CDR2: LGHDT and YNNKEL (reference sequence). The V end lost 2 bases, the J end lost 3 bases, and 10 bases lay between the germline ends. CDR3 sequence (DNA): TGTGCCAGCAGCCAATGGAGGGAACACTATGGCTACACCTTC. Translation gives CASSQWREHYGYTF.

This chain connects TRBV2 to TRBJ2-3; TRBD1 matches 9 bases. Germline loops: CDR1 SNHLY, CDR2 FYNNEI. The CDR3 consists of 15 residues. V trimming: 4 bases; J trimming: 1 base; junction bases outside the gene matches: 3. CDR3 residues: CASSARDRGTDTQYF. The CDR3 DNA follows: TGTGCCAGCAGTGCCCGGGACAGGGGCACAGATACGCAGTATTTT.

The genes are TRBV2 and TRBJ1-2; maybe TRBD1 (5 bases). V was clipped by 2 bases and J by 6 bases, with 16 bases between them. The CDR3 loop spans 15 amino acids. Germline assignment: CDR1 SNHLY and CDR2 FYNNEI. In DNA, the CDR3 is TGTGCCAGCAGTGAAAGCAGGGATAAGTTACATGGCTACACCTTC. The encoded protein is CASSESRDKLHGYTF.

The chain carries TRBV19 and TRBJ2-1, with TRBD2 matching 8 bases. V shed 7 bases and J 4 bases; nucleotides not matched to a gene: 9. This CDR3 has 15 residues. The germline V gene encodes CDR1 LNHDA and CDR2 SQIVND (reference sequence). The CDR3 reads CASTGSGDLYNEQFF. In DNA, the CDR3 is TGTGCCAGTACGGGTAGCGGGGACCTTTACAATGAGCAGTTCTTC. The variable domain in full, with the rest retrieved from reference TRBV19 and TRBJ2-1, is DGGITQSPKYLFRKEGQNVTLSCEQNLNHDAMYWYRQDPGQGLRLIYYSQIVNDFQKGDIAEGYSVSREKKESFPLTVTSAQKNPTAFYLCASTGSGDLYNEQFFGPGTRLTVL.

The chain carries TRBV7-8 and TRBJ2-3; tentative D call: TRBD2 (6 bases). Germline loops: CDR1 SGHVS, CDR2 FQNEAQ. The CDR3 consists of 18 residues. V lost 6 bases, J lost 1 base, and 23 bases lay in between. CDR3 DNA: TGTGCCAGCAGTTTAACACCCCCGGGCGGGGCCGGCACAGATACGCAGTATTTT. It specifies CASSLTPPGGAGTDTQYF.

This clone was recorded only once. The chain is built from TRBV9 and TRBJ1-4; D perhaps matches TRBD1 (6 bases). The CDR3 covers 20 residues. The germline V and J ends were trimmed by 0 bases and 5 bases, with 26 bases remaining between them. CDR1 SGDLS and CDR2 YYNGEE come from the germline V gene. CDR3 coding DNA: TGTGCCAGCAGCGTAGTTCGAGGAACAGGGCCTGACACGCTCAATGAAAAACTGTTTTTT. This translates into CASSVVRGTGPDTLNEKLFF. Full variable domain (rest looked up from reference TRBV9 and TRBJ1-4): DSGVTQTPKHLITATGQRVTLRCSPRSGDLSVYWYQQSLDQGLQFLIQYYNGEERAKGNILERFSAQQFPDLHSELNLSSLELGDSALYFCASSVVRGTGPDTLNEKLFFGSGTQLSVL.

This clone ranks as medium-sized. The chain joins TRBV24-1 to TRBJ1-2; D unclear. The CDR3 has 13 residues. Germline CDR1 KGHDR, CDR2 SFDVKD. V lost 6 bases and J lost 1, with 8 bases in between. The CDR3 nucleotides are TGTGCCACCAGTCATGCGGGTAACTATGGCTACACCTTC. Translating it yields CATSHAGNYGYTF.

The table lists this clone with a few counts. The chain has TRBV9 and TRBJ2-7; 7 nucleotides line up with TRBD2. There are 13 residues in the CDR3. With 0 bases clipped from V and 6 bases from J, the junction kept 3 bases outside the gene matches. In germline, CDR1 is SGDLS, CDR2 YYNGEE. The CDR3 DNA follows: TGTGCCAGCAGCGTAGGTGAGCGGGGCGAGCAGTACTTC. Residues: CASSVGERGEQYF.

J is TRBJ1-1 and V is TRBV5-1, with D possibly TRBD1 on 6 matching bases. Germline V gene data show CDR1 as SGHRS and CDR2 as YFSETQ. The CDR3 sequence is 14 residues long. V lost 0 bases and J 4 bases, leaving 10 bases between the germline ends. The CDR3 loop reads CASSLAHRATEAFF. As DNA, the CDR3 is TGCGCCAGCAGCTTGGCCCACAGGGCCACTGAAGCTTTCTTT.

V gene TRBV9 combines with J gene TRBJ1-5; a weak D match, TRBD1 (6 bases). Germline-derived CDR1 and CDR2 are SGDLS and YYNGEE. CDR3 size: 22 residues. Trimming pared 6 bases from V and 0 bases from J, leaving 34 bases between. The CDR3 sequence: CASTLQGSGVGSPGHSNQPQHF. The CDR3 DNA sequence: TGTGCCAGCACCCTGCAGGGGTCAGGCGTCGGCTCCCCGGGGCATAGCAATCAGCCCCAGCATTTT.

This clone has only a few counts. The genes are TRBV4-2 and TRBJ2-7; 10 positions match TRBD1. The CDR3 is 18 amino acids. Germline V CDR1 and CDR2: LGHNA, YNFKEQ. The J segment lost 3 bases and the V segment lost 1 base, leaving 12 bases of the junction unmatched. The CDR3, as DNA: TGTGCCAGCAGCCAAGTAATCGGGACAGGGGTAATAGGCTACGAGCAGTACTTC. This gives the protein CASSQVIGTGVIGYEQYF.

The rearrangement joins TRBV11-2 to TRBJ1-1; 9 bases line up with TRBD1. Germline lookup yields CDR1 SGHAT and CDR2 FQNNGV. V was clipped by 5 bases and J by 6 bases; unmatched bases: 7. The CDR3 extends over 14 amino acids. CDR3 in amino acids: CASSPDRGRSEAFF. The CDR3 nucleotides read TGTGCCAGCAGCCCAGACAGGGGGAGGTCTGAAGCTTTCTTT.